This entry lists 25 T cell receptor beta chains sequenced from one sample in a study of beta chain features in type 1 diabetes. Of the isolated RNA, all was reverse transcribed, and so the sequenced material was expressed TCRB transcripts. Sequencing was performed with immunoSEQ multiplex PCR; in TCRdb, only in-frame clones are kept and a portion is missing. The sample yields about 130,000 clones, around a tenth seen once. Sequencing used central memory CD4+ T cells from blood. The receptors shown here come from a man aged 18 to 29 in good health.

In its sample, this clone was seen a few times. The chain is built from TRBV5-1 and TRBJ2-3, with 7 positions matching TRBD2. V shed 7 bases, J shed 4 bases, and the junction held 9 bases outside the gene matches. Germline loops: CDR1 SGHRS, CDR2 YFSETQ. CDR3 size: 14 residues. CDR3: CASATGGRSDTQYF. For the CDR3, the DNA is TGCGCCAGCGCTACGGGGGGACGTTCAGATACGCAGTATTTT.

The DNA for the CDR3 is TGTGCCAGTAGTATCTTCCAGGGGGGATTGACTAATGAAAAACTGTTTTTT. It translates to CASSIFQGGLTNEKLFF. V is TRBV19 and J is TRBJ1-4; 7 nucleotides line up with TRBD1. The V gene's germline CDR1 is LNHDA and CDR2 SQIVND (reference sequence). This CDR3 has 17 residues. V shed 3 bases, J shed 2 bases, and the junction held 9 bases outside the gene matches.

There are a few counts of this clone. V is TRBV7-2 and J is TRBJ2-7; 8 bases map to TRBD1. CDR1 and CDR2 (germline): SGHTA, FQGNSA. The CDR3 covers 13 residues. V was pared by 8 bases and J by 3 bases, with 6 bases of the junction left unmatched. Here the CDR3 DNA reads TGTGCCAGCGGAAAGACAGGGGTCTACGAGCAGTACTTC. Translation gives CASGKTGVYEQYF.

The gene calls are TRBV19 and TRBJ2-3; 10 bases line up with TRBD1. CDR3 length equals 14 residues. Per the germline V gene, CDR1 is LNHDA and CDR2 is SQIVND (reference sequence). With V trimmed by 6 bases and J by 5 bases, 5 bases remained unmatched. The CDR3 is CASSPRTGGDTQYF. The CDR3 DNA is TGTGCCAGTAGCCCACGGACAGGGGGAGATACGCAGTATTTT.

This clone has only a few counts. Other DNA sequences in the sample encode the same CDR3. This chain connects TRBV7-7 to TRBJ2-7, with TRBD1 matching over 7 bases. V shed 2 bases and J 2 bases; nucleotides not matched to a gene: 3. This CDR3 has 14 amino acids. From germline, CDR1 is SSHAT and CDR2 FNYEAQ (reference sequence). The CDR3 coding sequence is TGTGCCAGCAGCTTACGACAGGGTCCCTACGAGCAGTACTTC. Its translation: CASSLRQGPYEQYF.

There are a few counts of this clone. J is TRBJ2-3 and V is TRBV29-1, with D possibly TRBD2 on 5 matching bases. The CDR3 is made up of 14 amino acids. V lost 6 bases and J 5 bases, leaving 18 bases between the germline ends. CDR1 and CDR2 (germline): SQVTM, ANQGSEA. The CDR3 DNA follows: TGCAGCGTCGAGAGGACTCCTAGAGTAGATACGCAGTATTTT. Its translation: CSVERTPRVDTQYF.

This clone was seen a few times. V usage is TRBV4-1 and J usage is TRBJ1-3; D not certain. In germline, CDR1 is MGHRA, CDR2 YSYEKL. This CDR3 has 14 amino acids. Trimming removed 2 bases from V and 3 bases from J, with 8 bases in between. The CDR3: CASSQRQDGNTIYF. CDR3 sequence (DNA): TGCGCCAGCAGCCAACGGCAGGATGGAAACACCATATATTTT.

This clone was recorded at least ten times. The rearrangement links TRBV5-1 to TRBJ1-6; D is unclear. V lost 0 bases and J 8 bases, leaving 9 bases between the germline ends. In germline, CDR1 is SGHRS, CDR2 YFSETQ. The CDR3 has 14 residues. The CDR3 region is CASSLAGVDSPLHF. The CDR3 DNA follows: TGCGCCAGCAGCTTGGCCGGGGTCGATTCACCCCTCCACTTT. Supplemented by reference TRBV5-1 and TRBJ1-6, the full variable domain reads KAGVTQTPRYLIKTRGQQVTLSCSPISGHRSVSWYQQTPGQGLQFLFEYFSETQRNKGNFPGRFSGRQFSNSRSEMNVSTLELGDSALYLCASSLAGVDSPLHFGNGTRLTVT.

There are many counts of this clone. The rearrangement uses TRBV18 and TRBJ2-7; D not certain. The germline V and J ends were trimmed by 3 bases and 2 bases, with 5 bases remaining between them. The V gene's germline CDR1 is KGHSH and CDR2 LQKENI. The CDR3 extends over 12 amino acids. In DNA, the CDR3 is TGTGCCAGCTCACCCAACACCTACGAGCAGTACTTC. Translation: CASSPNTYEQYF.

This clone was seen only a few times. The gene calls are TRBV2 and TRBJ1-4, with D possibly matching TRBD1 (5 bases). The V end was cut by 3 bases, the J end by 3 bases, with 8 bases between. Germline V gene data show CDR1 as SNHLY and CDR2 as FYNNEI. The CDR3 spans 14 residues. DNA for the CDR3: TGTGCCAGCAGTGACAGGGTTTCTAATGAAAAACTGTTTTTT. Translating gives CASSDRVSNEKLFF.

This clone was detected only a few times. V is TRBV27 and J is TRBJ2-3; perhaps TRBD2 as D (6 bases). The CDR3 has 16 residues. The germline CDR1 and CDR2 sequences are MNHEY and SMNVEV (reference sequence). Trimming cost V 3 bases and J 5 bases, with 18 bases left between them. CDR3 amino acids: CASSFELAGTRDTQYF. The CDR3 DNA follows: TGTGCCAGCAGTTTCGAACTAGCAGGGACGAGAGATACGCAGTATTTT.

This clone was seen at least ten times. The chain is built from TRBV4-1 and TRBJ2-3; 14 bases map to TRBD2. V lost 1 base, J lost 8 bases, and 5 bases stayed unmatched. The germline gives CDR1 MGHRA, CDR2 YSYEKL. This CDR3 spans 16 amino acids. CDR3 protein: CASSQARLAGGSTQYF. CDR3 DNA sequence: TGCGCCAGCAGCCAAGCCCGACTAGCGGGGGGGAGTACGCAGTATTTT.

This clone was counted between two and nine times. Here the CDR3 reads CASSLWPARRNTGELFF. DNA of the CDR3: TGCGCCAGCAGCTTGTGGCCTGCACGGAGGAACACCGGGGAGCTGTTTTTT. V and J are TRBV5-1 and TRBJ2-2; D unclear. The CDR3 extends over 17 amino acids. V was trimmed by 1 base and J by 1 base, leaving 14 bases between them. In germline, CDR1 is SGHRS, CDR2 YFSETQ.

V is TRBV19 and J is TRBJ2-3; a weak D match, TRBD1 (6 bases). The CDR3 has 13 residues. CDR1 is LNHDA and CDR2 is SQIVND in the germline V gene (reference sequence). Trimming left V 7 bases short and J 2 bases short, with 10 bases between. The CDR3 is CASIKGDTDTQYF. The CDR3 DNA follows: TGTGCCAGTATCAAGGGGGACACAGATACGCAGTATTTT.

In this sample, this clone turned up a few times. Other DNA sequences in this specimen translate into the identical CDR3. CDR3 residues: CASSPGTQETQYF. Here the CDR3 DNA reads TGTGCCAGCTCACCAGGGACACAAGAGACCCAGTACTTC. This chain connects TRBV18 to TRBJ2-5; D is perhaps TRBD1 (6 bases). V lost 2 bases, J lost 2 bases, and 6 bases lay in between. The CDR3 consists of 13 residues. Germline V gene data show CDR1 as KGHSH and CDR2 as LQKENI.

In its sample, this clone was seen a few times. The chain combines TRBV6-5 with TRBJ1-1, with 7 positions matching TRBD1. The V gene end was trimmed by 2 bases and the J gene end by 5 bases; junction bases not matched to a gene: 8. From germline, CDR1 is MNHEY and CDR2 SVGAGI. This CDR3 has 15 residues. The CDR3, as DNA: TGTGCCAGCAGTTACGATACAGGGGCGTGGACTGAAGCTTTCTTT. Residues: CASSYDTGAWTEAFF.

The V and J genes are TRBV27 and TRBJ2-6; D perhaps matches TRBD2 (6 bases). V lost 8 bases to trimming and J lost 2 bases, with 16 bases between them. CDR1 and CDR2 (germline): MNHEY, SMNVEV (reference sequence). This CDR3 is built from 16 residues. The CDR3 region has the DNA TGTGCCAGCCAACGGGGGTATTCGACTGGGGCCAACGTCCTGACTTTC. This encodes CASQRGYSTGANVLTF.

The chain carries TRBV28 and TRBJ2-3; weak D call: TRBD1 (6 bases). In germline, CDR1 is MDHEN, CDR2 SYDVKM. The CDR3 totals 14 residues. The V end lost 5 bases, the J end lost 7 bases, and 16 bases lay between the germline ends. CDR3 coding DNA: TGTGCCAGCAGTGCCGGGACATCGCTAAATACGCAGTATTTT. This translates into CASSAGTSLNTQYF.

The chain links TRBV7-2 to TRBJ1-5, with unresolved D. V shed 5 bases and J shed 2 bases, with 10 bases lying between them. This CDR3 contains 14 residues. Germline CDR1 is SGHTA and CDR2 is FQGNSA. CDR3 region: CASSPGRGNQPQHF. In nucleotides, the CDR3 is TGTGCCAGCAGCCCTGGGAGGGGCAATCAGCCCCAGCATTTT.

This clone was picked up many times. The chain couples TRBV4-2 to TRBJ1-5; D remains ambiguous. Germline CDR1 reads LGHNA; CDR2 reads YNFKEQ. The ends were cut back, 1 base at V and 4 bases at J, with 14 bases in the middle. The CDR3 length is 16 residues. Written as DNA, the CDR3 is TGTGCCAGCAGCCAAGCATACCAGGCAGTTAATCAGCCCCAGCATTTT. Its translation: CASSQAYQAVNQPQHF.

This sequence joins TRBV19 and TRBJ1-1; no firm D call. Germline V gene lookup returns CDR1 LNHDA and CDR2 SQIVND (reference sequence). This CDR3 is built from 15 residues. Trimming pared 1 base from V and 6 bases from J, leaving 15 bases between. The CDR3 bases are TGTGCCAGTAGTATAGTTGAGGGATTCGTCGCTGAAGCTTTCTTT. Translated: CASSIVEGFVAEAFF.

This chain links TRBV4-1 with TRBJ2-5; perhaps TRBD1 as D (5 bases). The CDR3 sequence is 15 residues long. CDR1 and CDR2 from the germline V gene are MGHRA and YSYEKL. The V end lost 3 bases, the J end lost 5 bases, and 16 bases lay between the germline ends. In DNA form, the CDR3 reads TGCGCCAGCAGCCAGGGTTTAGGATCAGGGGAGACCCAGTACTTC. Its translation is CASSQGLGSGETQYF.

This clone was recorded many times. V gene TRBV7-8 combines with J gene TRBJ2-7; TRBD1 might be the D (5 bases). The CDR3 contains 15 residues. V lost 2 bases and J lost 2, with 13 bases in between. Germline V lookup: CDR1 SGHVS, CDR2 FQNEAQ. This CDR3 reads CASSLYLRAAYEQYF. The CDR3 DNA reads TGTGCCAGCAGCTTATATCTCAGGGCCGCCTACGAGCAGTACTTC.

CDR3 in DNA: TGTGCCAGCAGGCCTAGCTACCAAGAGACCCAGTACTTC. It codes for CASRPSYQETQYF. This chain joins TRBV2 and TRBJ2-5; D is possibly TRBD2 (5 bases). CDR1 and CDR2 from the germline V gene are SNHLY and FYNNEI. Deletions cut 6 bases from V and 0 bases from J, with 8 bases between. CDR3 length equals 13 residues.

This clone was detected only a few times. The V gene is TRBV18, the J gene TRBJ2-2; TRBD1 might be the D (6 bases). The CDR3 extends over 15 amino acids. Germline V CDR1 and CDR2: KGHSH, LQKENI. V lost 1 base and J 3 bases, leaving 9 bases between the germline ends. The CDR3 DNA is TGTGCCAGCTCACCACAGGGGGTCGACACCGGGGAGCTGTTTTTT. It encodes CASSPQGVDTGELFF. The entire variable domain, with the rest obtained from reference TRBV18 and TRBJ2-2, is as follows: NAGVMQNPRHLVRRRGQEARLRCSPMKGHSHVYWYRQLPEEGLKFMVYLQKENIIDESGMPKERFSAEFPKEGPSILRIQQVVRGDSAAYFCASSPQGVDTGELFFGEGSRLTVL.